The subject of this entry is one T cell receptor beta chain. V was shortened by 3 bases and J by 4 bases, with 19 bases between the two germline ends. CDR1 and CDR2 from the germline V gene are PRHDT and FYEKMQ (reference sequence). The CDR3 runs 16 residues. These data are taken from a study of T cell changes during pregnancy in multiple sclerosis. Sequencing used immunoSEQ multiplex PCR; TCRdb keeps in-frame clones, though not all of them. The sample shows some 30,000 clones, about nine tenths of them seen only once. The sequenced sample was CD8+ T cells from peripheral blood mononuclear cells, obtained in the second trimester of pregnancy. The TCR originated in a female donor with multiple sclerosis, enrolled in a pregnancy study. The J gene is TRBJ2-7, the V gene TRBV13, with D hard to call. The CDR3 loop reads CASSFRSAPLHYEQYF. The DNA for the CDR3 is TGTGCCAGCAGCTTTAGGAGTGCCCCATTACATTACGAGCAGTACTTC. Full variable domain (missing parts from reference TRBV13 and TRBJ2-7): AAGVIQSPRHLIKEKRETATLKCYPIPRHDTVYWYQQGPGQDPQFLISFYEKMQSDKGSIPDRFSAQQFSDYHSELNMSSLELGDSALYFCASSFRSAPLHYEQYFGPGTRLTVT.